The clone carrying this T cell receptor (beta chain) was detected many times. The target antigen is unknown. This CDR3 comprises 13 residues. Germline V gene lookup returns CDR1 SGDLS and CDR2 YYNGEE. V lost 1 base and J 5 bases, leaving 6 bases between the germline ends. The time point is: newly diagnosed GD, antithyroid drugs for less than 3 months. With RNA extracted from PBMCs as input, the TCR library was made. The data were taken from a study of regulatory T cells in long-lasting Graves disease. Overall study findings and caveats: Whereas roughly 1,000 public clonotypes were shared by new patients, persistent patients shared more, at some 2,900.

Both iRepertoire HTBI primers and Arm-PCR of CDR3 regions were used to build the TCR beta libraries. In TCRdb, the multiplex PCR reads were re-called with MiXCR into one record per CDR3 protein. The sample contains roughly 410,000 distinct CDR3 sequences, 14% to 15% of which appear only once. These data are also associated with another study on T cells in Graves' hyperthyroidism and ophthalmopathy.

This clonotype originated in a woman aged 40 to 50 with Graves disease. Here the sequenced sample was peripheral blood mononuclear cells (PBMCs), taken at new diagnosis, from a patient treated with antithyroid drugs. This chain uses TRBV9 with TRBJ2-2, with a weak D call TRBD2 (5 bases). DNA for the CDR3: TGTGCCAGCAGCGTATGGGAGACCGGGGAGCTGTTTTTT. It translates to CASSVWETGELFF.